The 29 T cell receptor beta chains given below trace back to one sample, sequenced in a study of blood T cells in healthy people across ages (dated by TCRdb to the mid-2010s). The library was obtained by 5' RACE. The sample was run on an Illumina HiSeq 2500. A second about 7 to 12 cycle PCR used a sample-barcoded 5' primer and a J-beta primer mix. TCRdb itself trimmed the public reads at Q25 with fastp, ran MiXCR and retained productive beta chains. CDR3 protein sequences are deduplicated, and each keeps its most common genes and DNA. The sample table holds about 1,800,000 distinct CDR3 sequences, of which 28% were seen once. About 8% of the sample lies in the top ten. The sequenced sample consisted of blood. These receptors came from a woman in her 30s in good health.

The sample holds a few counts of this clonotype. This rearrangement joins TRBV6-6 to TRBJ2-1, with D perhaps given as TRBD1 or TRBD2 (7 bases each). Germline values: CDR1 MNHNY, CDR2 SVGAGI (reference sequence). The CDR3 covers 14 residues. Trimming shortened V by 6 bases and J by 5 bases, and 14 bases separated the two germline ends. CDR3 in amino acids: CASRNQGGNNEQFF. For the CDR3, the DNA is TGTGCCAGCAGAAACCAGGGGGGGAACAATGAGCAGTTCTTC.

In this sample, this clonotype turned up a few times. This chain links TRBV20-1 with TRBJ1-1; D is undetermined. Germline V gives CDR1 DFQATT, CDR2 SNEGSKA (reference sequence). V lost 0 bases and J lost 2, with 4 bases in between. The CDR3 spans 12 residues. CDR3 sequence: CSARDGNTEAFF. CDR3 nucleotide sequence: TGCAGTGCTAGAGACGGCAACACTGAAGCTTTCTTT.

The V gene is TRBV2, the J gene TRBJ2-1; TRBD2 matches at 11 bases. The CDR3 sequence is 15 residues long. Germline V gives CDR1 SNHLY, CDR2 FYNNEI. V lost 6 bases and J lost 4; bases outside the gene matches: 5. The CDR3 DNA follows: TGTGCCAGCAGGGGGGGACTAGCGGCATACAATGAGCAGTTCTTC. Its translation: CASRGGLAAYNEQFF.

This clonotype was observed a handful of times. The chain couples TRBV7-9 to TRBJ2-3, with TRBD2 matching over 8 bases. CDR1 and CDR2 (germline): SEHNR, FQNEAQ (reference sequence). The CDR3 has 14 amino acids. Trimming removed 1 base from V and 7 bases from J; junction bases left unmatched: 4. CDR3 sequence (DNA): TGTGCCAGCAGCTTAGGAGTAGCGGGAAATACGCAGTATTTT. It specifies CASSLGVAGNTQYF.

The chain recombines TRBV28 with TRBJ1-5; D is undetermined. Germline values: CDR1 MDHEN, CDR2 SYDVKM. This CDR3 is built from 13 residues. V shed 2 bases and J shed 4 bases, with 6 bases lying between them. Written as DNA, the CDR3 is TGTGCCAGCAGTTTAATAGGGAATCAGCCCCAGCATTTT. Its translation is CASSLIGNQPQHF.

Note on this clonotype: This may arise from a read error, as a much more abundant clone is one base away. The rearrangement uses TRBV24-1 and TRBJ2-7; D uncertain. Germline CDR1 KGHDR, CDR2 SFDVKD. Deletions cut 7 bases from V and 0 bases from J, with 9 bases between. The length of the CDR3 is 13 residues. The CDR3 nucleotides are TGTGCCACCAGGGTCCTACCCTCCTACGAGCAGTACTTC. As protein: CATRVLPSYEQYF.

The V gene is TRBV7-2, the J gene TRBJ1-4; tentatively, D is TRBD1 (5 bases). The CDR3 is 16 amino acids. Trimming took off 4 bases at V and 0 bases at J, with 12 bases between the two ends. Germline V gene data show CDR1 as SGHTA and CDR2 as FQGNSA. CDR3 DNA sequence: TGTGCCAGCAGCTCGGACATCGTTGCAACTAATGAAAAACTGTTTTTT. Translating gives CASSSDIVATNEKLFF.

This clonotype was seen a handful of times. The genes are TRBV20-1 and TRBJ1-6; possibly TRBD1 for D (5 bases). V was clipped by 5 bases and J by 8 bases, with 13 bases between them. The CDR3 has 13 amino acids. The germline gives CDR1 DFQATT, CDR2 SNEGSKA (reference sequence). The CDR3 nucleotides are TGCAGTGCTTCTCGACAGCCAGATTCACCCCTCCACTTT. Translation gives CSASRQPDSPLHF.

This clonotype was counted a few times. The J gene is TRBJ1-4, the V gene TRBV9; D call uncertain. The CDR3 has 15 residues. Per germline, CDR1 SGDLS and CDR2 YYNGEE. The V and J ends lost 7 bases and 5 bases respectively, with 18 bases between them. CDR3 in amino acids: CASSSGQVENEKLFF. CDR3 sequence (DNA): TGTGCCAGCTCATCCGGGCAGGTAGAGAATGAAAAACTGTTTTTT.

The chain uses TRBV20-1 and TRBJ2-2; TRBD2 matches 9 bases. CDR1 and CDR2 from the germline V gene are DFQATT and SNEGSKA (reference sequence). V shed 4 bases, J shed 3 bases, and the junction held 12 bases outside the gene matches. The CDR3 totals 17 residues. CDR3: CSATTGLAGWDTGELFF. CDR3 DNA sequence: TGCAGTGCTACAACAGGCCTAGCGGGATGGGACACCGGGGAGCTGTTTTTT.

This clonotype was recorded at least ten times. V usage is TRBV7-9 and J usage is TRBJ1-2, with TRBD1 matching over 8 bases. Unmatched junction bases numbered 3, after V lost 4 bases and J lost 8 bases. Germline V CDR1 and CDR2: SEHNR, FQNEAQ (reference sequence). The CDR3 runs 12 residues. The CDR3 coding sequence is TGTGCCAGCAGCTCGGACAGGGAGGGCTACACCTTC. As protein: CASSSDREGYTF.

This clonotype was observed a few times. The chain carries TRBV12-3 or TRBV12-4 and TRBJ2-1; 12 bases line up with TRBD2. V was clipped by 6 bases and J by 9 bases; unmatched bases: 9. The CDR3 covers 15 residues. The CDR3 sequence is CASSNRLAGVVEQFF. CDR3 nucleotide sequence: TGTGCCAGCAGCAATAGACTAGCGGGAGTGGTTGAGCAGTTCTTC.

This clonotype was detected a few times. The chain joins TRBV3-1 to TRBJ1-4; perhaps TRBD1 as D (5 bases). From germline, CDR1 is LGHDT and CDR2 YNNKEL (reference sequence). The V gene lost 2 bases and the J gene lost 8 bases, with 12 bases spanning the gap. The CDR3 length is 14 residues. The CDR3 DNA sequence: TGTGCCAGCAGCCAACAGGGAGTCGAAGAAAAACTGTTTTTT. Amino acid sequence: CASSQQGVEEKLFF.

This CDR3 reads CASSLAVWRGLPVEQFF. DNA of the CDR3: TGCGCCAGCAGCTTGGCCGTTTGGCGGGGGCTCCCCGTTGAGCAGTTCTTC. The V call is TRBV5-1, the J call TRBJ2-1, with D perhaps matching TRBD2 (7 bases). Germline V gene sequence: CDR1 SGHRS, CDR2 YFSETQ. V was trimmed by 0 bases and J by 9 bases, leaving 22 bases between them. The CDR3 length is 17 residues.

The chain carries TRBV12-3 or TRBV12-4 and TRBJ2-1, with TRBD2 matching 10 bases. This CDR3 contains 18 residues. V trimming: 1 base; J trimming: 1 base; junction bases outside the gene matches: 7. DNA of the CDR3: TGTGCCAGCAGTTTAGAGGCTAGCGGGAGAGGGTCCTACAATGAGCAGTTCTTC. Protein: CASSLEASGRGSYNEQFF.

In the case of this clonotype: A single base separates this from a much larger clone, so it may be a read error. The chain joins TRBV2 to TRBJ2-5; D may correspond to TRBD1 or TRBD2 (5 bases each). Per the germline V gene, CDR1 is SNHLY and CDR2 is FYNNEI. Trimming pared 7 bases from V and 11 bases from J, leaving 23 bases between. The CDR3 has 14 amino acids. The CDR3 spells CASNPGTSGYGQYF. In DNA form, the CDR3 reads TGTGCCAGCAATCCGGGGACCTCCGGTTACGGGCAGTACTTC.

This clonotype turned up a few times. This chain uses TRBV7-2 with TRBJ2-7, with 7 bases that match TRBD2. CDR3 length: 15 amino acids. V lost 7 bases, J lost 0 bases, and 9 bases stayed unmatched. Germline CDR1 SGHTA, CDR2 FQGNSA. CDR3 in DNA: TGTGCCAGCAACCGAGCGGGGCAAAGCTCCTACGAGCAGTACTTC. Amino acids: CASNRAGQSSYEQYF.

This clonotype was detected only a few times. The CDR3 DNA reads TGTGCCAGCAGCCACGGACCGAGCTACGAGCAGTACTTC. Translated, it gives CASSHGPSYEQYF. This rearrangement joins TRBV7-6 to TRBJ2-7; D uncertain. This CDR3 has 13 residues. With 5 bases removed from V and 3 bases from J, the gap between germline ends came to 11 bases. The V gene's germline CDR1 is SGHVS and CDR2 FNYEAQ.

The table lists this clonotype with a few counts. This rearrangement joins TRBV3-1 to TRBJ2-5, with 15 bases that match TRBD2. Germline lookup yields CDR1 LGHDT and CDR2 YNNKEL (reference sequence). The CDR3 spans 18 residues. The junction had 11 bases not matched to a gene; V was cut back by 4 bases and J by 5 bases. CDR3 DNA sequence: TGTGCCAGCAGCCTCCCGGGACTAGCGGGGGGAGAGGGGGAGACCCAGTACTTC. Amino acid sequence: CASSLPGLAGGEGETQYF.

This clonotype has just a few counts. The genes are TRBV4-1 and TRBJ2-2, with 8 bases matching TRBD1. Germline V lookup: CDR1 MGHRA, CDR2 YSYEKL. Losses at the gene ends were 3 bases for V and 2 bases for J; bases not matched to a gene: 5. The CDR3 has 16 amino acids. CDR3: CASSQGQADNTGELFF. The DNA of the CDR3 is TGCGCCAGCAGCCAGGGACAGGCCGATAACACCGGGGAGCTGTTTTTT.

The chain couples TRBV28 to TRBJ2-5; D is perhaps TRBD1 (6 bases). The J call may be in error: the DNA end matches TRBJ2-7 better. This CDR3 spans 14 amino acids. CDR1 and CDR2 from the germline V gene are MDHEN and SYDVKM. The CDR3 DNA reads as TGTGCCAGCAGTTTAGCCAGCAGGGGTCACGAGCAGTACTTC. Residues: CASSLASRGHEQYF.

The chain links TRBV11-2 to TRBJ2-1; either TRBD1 or TRBD2 may supply D (5 bases each). The germline CDR1 and CDR2 sequences are SGHAT and FQNNGV. The CDR3 spans 17 residues. V lost 0 bases and J lost 0, with 12 bases in between. The CDR3, as DNA: TGTGCCAGCAGCTTAGATCATGGGGGTAGCTCCTACAATGAGCAGTTCTTC. Amino acids: CASSLDHGGSSYNEQFF.

V and J are TRBV5-1 and TRBJ1-4; a weak D match, TRBD1 (5 bases). Looked up from germline, CDR1 is SGHRS and CDR2 is YFSETQ. The CDR3 loop spans 15 amino acids. Between the trimmed V and J ends, which lost 0 bases and 8 bases, there was a span of 14 bases. DNA for the CDR3: TGCGCCAGCAGCTTGGGGGCACAGAGGGGAGAAAAACTGTTTTTT. It specifies CASSLGAQRGEKLFF.

As to this clonotype: This sequence may be a read error, since a much larger clone differs from it by one base. V gene TRBV9 combines with J gene TRBJ2-7; D not certain. The germline gives CDR1 SGDLS, CDR2 YYNGEE. This CDR3 comprises 15 residues. Between the trimmed V and J ends, which lost 0 bases and 2 bases, there was a span of 12 bases. The CDR3 loop is CASSVGGRIPYEQYF. CDR3 bases: TGTGCCAGCAGCGTAGGGGGTAGGATTCCCTACGAGCAGTACTTC.

There are a few counts of this clonotype. The chain recombines TRBV6-5 with TRBJ2-3, with 8 bases aligning to TRBD2. CDR3 length: 13 amino acids. The germline V gene encodes CDR1 MNHEY and CDR2 SVGAGI. Trimming cost V 8 bases and J 7 bases; bases outside gene matches: 8. The CDR3 protein is CASRTGGAYTQYF. The CDR3 nucleotides are TGTGCCAGCCGGACCGGGGGGGCATATACGCAGTATTTT.

This clonotype was observed a handful of times. CDR3 nucleotides: TGTGCCCAGATGGACATCGGAATTCAGTACACCTTC. This encodes CAQMDIGIQYTF. The chain employs TRBV30 and TRBJ1-2; possible D gene TRBD1, 5 bases. The V end was cut by 8 bases, the J end by 11 bases, with 21 bases between. There are 12 residues in the CDR3. The germline V gene has CDR1 GTSNPN and CDR2 SVGIG (reference sequence). The full variable domain, in which reference TRBV30 and TRBJ1-2 provide the parts outside the CDR3, is SQTIHQWPATLVQPVGSPLSLECTVEGTSNPNLYWYRQAAGRGLQLLFYSVGIGQISSEVPQNLSASRPQDRQFILSSKKLLLSDSGFYLCAQMDIGIQYTFGSGTRLTVV.

The rearrangement uses TRBV4-1 and TRBJ1-5; tentative D call: TRBD1 (5 bases). V dropped 4 bases and J dropped 5 bases, with 12 bases sitting between them. CDR1 and CDR2 from the germline V gene are MGHRA and YSYEKL. This CDR3 region has 14 residues. The CDR3 reads CASSRTTGDQPQHF. CDR3 sequence (DNA): TGCGCCAGCAGCCGAACTACAGGAGATCAGCCCCAGCATTTT.

There are many counts of this clonotype. In DNA form, the CDR3 reads TGTGCCAGCAGTTTAGATGGCCGGGGGATCTACGAGCAGTACTTC. Its protein product is CASSLDGRGIYEQYF. This chain uses TRBV27 with TRBJ2-7; D may be TRBD2 (6 bases). This CDR3 is 15 amino acids long. With 2 bases removed from V and 3 bases from J, the gap between germline ends came to 14 bases. Germline lookup yields CDR1 MNHEY and CDR2 SMNVEV (reference sequence).

This clonotype appeared many times. J is TRBJ1-2 and V is TRBV7-2; TRBD1 matches at 11 bases. This CDR3 contains 15 residues. Germline trimming cut 5 bases from V and 3 bases from J; bases unmatched to any gene: 5. Germline lookup yields CDR1 SGHTA and CDR2 FQGNSA. DNA for the CDR3: TGTGCCAGCAGCCTGGGACAGGGGGGATACTATGGCTACACCTTC. This translates into CASSLGQGGYYGYTF.